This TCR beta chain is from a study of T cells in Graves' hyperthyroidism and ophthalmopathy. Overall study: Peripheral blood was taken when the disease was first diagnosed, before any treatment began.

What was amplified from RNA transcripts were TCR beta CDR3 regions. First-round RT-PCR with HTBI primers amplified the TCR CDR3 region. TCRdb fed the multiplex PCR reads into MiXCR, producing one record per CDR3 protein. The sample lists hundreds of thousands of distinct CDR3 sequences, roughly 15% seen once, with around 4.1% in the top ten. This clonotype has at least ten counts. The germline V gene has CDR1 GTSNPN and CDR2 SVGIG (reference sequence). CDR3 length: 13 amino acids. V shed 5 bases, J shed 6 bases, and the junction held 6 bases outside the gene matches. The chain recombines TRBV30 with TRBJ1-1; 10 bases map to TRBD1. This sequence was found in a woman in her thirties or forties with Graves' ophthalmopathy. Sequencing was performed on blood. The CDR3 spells CAWGTGDGPEAFF. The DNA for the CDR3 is TGTGCCTGGGGGACAGGGGATGGGCCTGAAGCTTTCTTT.